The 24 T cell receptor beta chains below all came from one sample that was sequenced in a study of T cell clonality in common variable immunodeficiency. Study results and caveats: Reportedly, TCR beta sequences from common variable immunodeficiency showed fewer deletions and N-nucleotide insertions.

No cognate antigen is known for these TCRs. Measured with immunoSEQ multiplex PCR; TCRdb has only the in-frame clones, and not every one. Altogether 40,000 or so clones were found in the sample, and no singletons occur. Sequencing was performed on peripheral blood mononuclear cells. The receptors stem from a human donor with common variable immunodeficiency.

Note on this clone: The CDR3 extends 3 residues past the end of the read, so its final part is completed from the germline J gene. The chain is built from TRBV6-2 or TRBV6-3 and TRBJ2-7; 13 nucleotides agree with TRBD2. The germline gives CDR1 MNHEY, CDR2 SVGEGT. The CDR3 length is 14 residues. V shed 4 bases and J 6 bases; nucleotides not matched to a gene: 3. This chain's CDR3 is CASSWTSGSREQYF. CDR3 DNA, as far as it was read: TGTGCCAGCAGTTGGACTAGCGGGAGCCGCGAG.

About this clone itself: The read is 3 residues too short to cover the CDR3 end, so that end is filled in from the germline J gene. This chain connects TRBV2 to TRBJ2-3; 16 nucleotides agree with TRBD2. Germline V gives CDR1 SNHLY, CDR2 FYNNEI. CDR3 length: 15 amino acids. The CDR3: CASRSGLAGGDTQYF. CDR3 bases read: TGTGCCAGCAGGTCGGGACTAGCGGGAGGGGACACG.

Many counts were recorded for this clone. CDR3 sequence reads: CASSQPGQRSQAFF. The part of the CDR3 DNA that was read is TGTGCCAGCAGTCAACCGGGACAGCGGTCTCAA. The chain has TRBV7-9 and TRBJ1-1, with TRBD1 identical over 7 bases. Sequencing ends 3 residues short of the CDR3 end; the germline J gene provides the rest. The CDR3 is 14 amino acids. Germline-derived CDR1 and CDR2 are SEHNR and FQNEAQ (reference sequence).

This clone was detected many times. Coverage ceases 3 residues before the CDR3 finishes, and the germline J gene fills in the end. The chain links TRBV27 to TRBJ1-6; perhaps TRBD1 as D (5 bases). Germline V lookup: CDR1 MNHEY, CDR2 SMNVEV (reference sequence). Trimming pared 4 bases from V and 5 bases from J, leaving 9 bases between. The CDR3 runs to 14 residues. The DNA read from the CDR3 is TGTGCCAGCAGTTCTCGACAGAATAATTCACCC. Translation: CASSSRQNNSP. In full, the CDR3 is CASSSRQNNSPLHF.

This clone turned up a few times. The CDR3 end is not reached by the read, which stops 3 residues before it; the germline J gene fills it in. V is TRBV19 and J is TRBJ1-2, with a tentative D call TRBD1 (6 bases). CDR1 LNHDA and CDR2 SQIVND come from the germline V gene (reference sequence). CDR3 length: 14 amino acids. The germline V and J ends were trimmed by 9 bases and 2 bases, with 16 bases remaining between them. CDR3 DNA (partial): TGTGCCAGCCACAAGGGGGTGACGAACTATGGC. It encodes CASHKGVTNYG. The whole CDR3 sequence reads CASHKGVTNYGYTF.

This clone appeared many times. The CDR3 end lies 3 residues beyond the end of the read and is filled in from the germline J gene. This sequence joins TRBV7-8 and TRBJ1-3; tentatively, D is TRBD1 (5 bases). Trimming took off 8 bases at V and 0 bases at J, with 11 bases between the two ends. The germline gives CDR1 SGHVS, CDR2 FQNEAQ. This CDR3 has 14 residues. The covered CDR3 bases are TGTGCCAGCGCTTGGGGGGGCTCTGGAAACACC. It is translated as CASAWGGSGNT. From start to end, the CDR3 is CASAWGGSGNTIYF.

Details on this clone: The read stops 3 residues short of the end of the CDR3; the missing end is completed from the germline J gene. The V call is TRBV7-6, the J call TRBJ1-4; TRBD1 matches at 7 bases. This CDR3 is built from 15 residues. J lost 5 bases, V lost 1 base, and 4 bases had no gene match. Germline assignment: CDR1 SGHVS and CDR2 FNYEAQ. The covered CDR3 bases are TGTGCCAGCAGCTTAGAACAGGGGAGGAATGAAAAA. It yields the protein CASSLEQGRNEK. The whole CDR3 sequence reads CASSLEQGRNEKLFF.

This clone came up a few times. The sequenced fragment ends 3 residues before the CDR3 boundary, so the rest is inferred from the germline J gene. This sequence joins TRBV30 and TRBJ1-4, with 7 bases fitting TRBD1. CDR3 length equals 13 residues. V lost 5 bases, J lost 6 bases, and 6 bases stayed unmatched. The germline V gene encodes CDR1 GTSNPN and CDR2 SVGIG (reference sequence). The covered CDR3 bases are TGTGCCTGGGGAAGGGGGCACGATGAAAAA. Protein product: CAWGRGHDEK. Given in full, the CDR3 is CAWGRGHDEKLFF.

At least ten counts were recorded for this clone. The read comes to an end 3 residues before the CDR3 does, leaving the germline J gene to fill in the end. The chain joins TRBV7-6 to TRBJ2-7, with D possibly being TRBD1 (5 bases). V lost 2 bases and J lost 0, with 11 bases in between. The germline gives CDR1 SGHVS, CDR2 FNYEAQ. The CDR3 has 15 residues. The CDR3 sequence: CASSLSQVGSYEQYF. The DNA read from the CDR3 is TGTGCCAGCAGCTTATCACAGGTCGGCTCCTACGAG. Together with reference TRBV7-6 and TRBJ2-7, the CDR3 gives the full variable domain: GAGVSQSPRYKVTKRGQDVALRCDPISGHVSLYWYRQALGQGPEFLTYFNYEAQQDKSGLPNDRFSAERPEGSISTLTIQRTEQRDSAMYRCASSLSQVGSYEQYFGPGTRLTVT.

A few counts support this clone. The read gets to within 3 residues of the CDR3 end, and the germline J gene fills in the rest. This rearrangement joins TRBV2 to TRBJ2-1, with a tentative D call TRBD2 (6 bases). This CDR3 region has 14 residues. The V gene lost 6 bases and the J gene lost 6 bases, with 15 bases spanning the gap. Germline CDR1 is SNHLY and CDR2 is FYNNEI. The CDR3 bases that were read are TGTGCCAGCAGCCAGACTAGTTTCGGCAATGAG. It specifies CASSQTSFGNE. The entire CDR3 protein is CASSQTSFGNEQFF.

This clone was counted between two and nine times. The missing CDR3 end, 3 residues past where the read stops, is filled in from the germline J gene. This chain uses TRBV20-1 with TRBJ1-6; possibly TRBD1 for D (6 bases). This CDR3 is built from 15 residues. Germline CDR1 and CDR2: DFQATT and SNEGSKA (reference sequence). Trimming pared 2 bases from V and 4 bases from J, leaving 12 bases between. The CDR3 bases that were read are TGCAGTGCTAGACAGGGGAACACGTATAATTCACCC. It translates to CSARQGNTYNSP. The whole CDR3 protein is CSARQGNTYNSPLHF.

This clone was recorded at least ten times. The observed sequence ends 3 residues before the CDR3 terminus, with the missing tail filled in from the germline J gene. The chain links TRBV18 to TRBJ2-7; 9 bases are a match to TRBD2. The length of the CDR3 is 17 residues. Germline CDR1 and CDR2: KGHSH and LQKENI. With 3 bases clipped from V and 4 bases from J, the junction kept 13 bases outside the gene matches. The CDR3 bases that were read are TGTGCCAGCTCACCCGACCGGAGCGGGGGGATGAGGTACGAG. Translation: CASSPDRSGGMRYE. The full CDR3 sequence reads CASSPDRSGGMRYEQYF.

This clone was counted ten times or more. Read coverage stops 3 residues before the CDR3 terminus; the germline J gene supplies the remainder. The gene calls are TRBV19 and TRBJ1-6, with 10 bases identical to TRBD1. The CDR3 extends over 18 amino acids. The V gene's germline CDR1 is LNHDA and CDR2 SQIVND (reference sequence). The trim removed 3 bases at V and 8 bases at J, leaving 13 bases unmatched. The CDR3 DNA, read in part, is TGTGCCAGTAGTATTCGCCCCCTCGGACAGGGGGTGGATTCACCC. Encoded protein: CASSIRPLGQGVDSP. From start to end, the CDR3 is CASSIRPLGQGVDSPLHF.

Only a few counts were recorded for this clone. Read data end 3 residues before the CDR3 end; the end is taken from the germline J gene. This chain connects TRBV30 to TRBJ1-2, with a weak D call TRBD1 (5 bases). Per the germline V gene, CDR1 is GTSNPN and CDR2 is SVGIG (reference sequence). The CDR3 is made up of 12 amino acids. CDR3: CAWSGGGYGYTF. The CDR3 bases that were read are TGTGCCTGGTCGGGGGGTGGTTACGGC.

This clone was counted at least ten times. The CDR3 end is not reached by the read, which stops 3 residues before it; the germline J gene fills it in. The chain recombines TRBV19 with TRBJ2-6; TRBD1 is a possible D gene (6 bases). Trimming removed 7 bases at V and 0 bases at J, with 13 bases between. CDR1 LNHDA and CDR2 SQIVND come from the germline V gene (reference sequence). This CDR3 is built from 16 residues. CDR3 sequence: CASIRTVTSGANVLTF. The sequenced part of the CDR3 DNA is TGTGCCAGTATTAGGACAGTTACCTCTGGGGCCAACGTC.

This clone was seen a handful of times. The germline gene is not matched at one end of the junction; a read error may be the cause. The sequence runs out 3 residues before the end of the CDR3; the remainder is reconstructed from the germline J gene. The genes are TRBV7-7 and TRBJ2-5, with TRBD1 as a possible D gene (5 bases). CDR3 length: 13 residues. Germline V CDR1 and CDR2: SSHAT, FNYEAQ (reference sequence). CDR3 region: CASSLGRQETQYF. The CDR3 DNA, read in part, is TGTGCTAGCAGCTTGGGCAGACAGGAGACC. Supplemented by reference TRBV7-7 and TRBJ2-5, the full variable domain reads GAGVSQSPRYKVTKRGQDVTLRCDPISSHATLYWYQQALGQGPEFLTYFNYEAQPDKSGLPSDRFSAERPEGSISTLTIQRTEQRDSAMYRCASSLGRQETQYFGPGTRLLVL.

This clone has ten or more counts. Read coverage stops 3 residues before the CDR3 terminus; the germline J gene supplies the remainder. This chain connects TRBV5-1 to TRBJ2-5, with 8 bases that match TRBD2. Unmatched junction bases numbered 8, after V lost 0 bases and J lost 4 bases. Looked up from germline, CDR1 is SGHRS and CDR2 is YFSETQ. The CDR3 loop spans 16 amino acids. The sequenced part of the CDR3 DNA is TGCGCCAGCAGCTTGGAGAGGGCGGGAGGTCGAGAGACC. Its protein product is CASSLERAGGRET. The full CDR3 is CASSLERAGGRETQYF.

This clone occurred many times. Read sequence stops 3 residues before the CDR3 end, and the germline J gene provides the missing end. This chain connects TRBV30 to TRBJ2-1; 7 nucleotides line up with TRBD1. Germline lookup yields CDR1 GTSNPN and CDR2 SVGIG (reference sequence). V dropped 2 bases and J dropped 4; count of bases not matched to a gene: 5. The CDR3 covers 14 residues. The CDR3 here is CAWSQGQQYNEQFF. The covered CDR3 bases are TGTGCCTGGAGTCAGGGACAGCAGTACAATGAG.

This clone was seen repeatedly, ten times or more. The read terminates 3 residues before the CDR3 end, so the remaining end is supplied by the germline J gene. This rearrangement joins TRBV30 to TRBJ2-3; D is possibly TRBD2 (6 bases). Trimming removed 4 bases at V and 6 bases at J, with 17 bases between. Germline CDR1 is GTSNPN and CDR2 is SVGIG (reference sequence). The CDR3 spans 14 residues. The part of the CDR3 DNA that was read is TGTGCCTGGAATCCGGGACTCCAGTCCGATACG. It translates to CAWNPGLQSDT. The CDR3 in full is CAWNPGLQSDTQYF.

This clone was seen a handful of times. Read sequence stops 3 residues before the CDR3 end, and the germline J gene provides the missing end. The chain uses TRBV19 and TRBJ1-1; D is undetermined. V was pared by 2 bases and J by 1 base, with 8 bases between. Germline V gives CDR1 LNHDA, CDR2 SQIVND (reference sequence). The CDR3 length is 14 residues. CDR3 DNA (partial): TGTGCCAGTAGTATATTTGGGCAGAACACTGAA. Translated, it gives CASSIFGQNTE. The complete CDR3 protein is CASSIFGQNTEAFF.

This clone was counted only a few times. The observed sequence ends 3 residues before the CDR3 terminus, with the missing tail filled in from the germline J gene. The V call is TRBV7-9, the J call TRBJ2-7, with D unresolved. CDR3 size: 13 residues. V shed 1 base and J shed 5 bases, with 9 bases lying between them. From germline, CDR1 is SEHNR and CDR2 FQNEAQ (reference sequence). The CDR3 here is CASSLVPVDEQYF. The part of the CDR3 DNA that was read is TGTGCCAGCAGCTTAGTGCCGGTAGACGAG.

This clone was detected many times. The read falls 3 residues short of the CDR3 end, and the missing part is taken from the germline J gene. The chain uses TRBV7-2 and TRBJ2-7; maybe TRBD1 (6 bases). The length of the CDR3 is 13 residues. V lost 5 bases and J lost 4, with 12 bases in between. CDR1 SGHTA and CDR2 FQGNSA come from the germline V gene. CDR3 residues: CASSQGQRYEQYF. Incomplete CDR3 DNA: TGTGCCAGCAGCCAAGGACAGAGATACGAG.

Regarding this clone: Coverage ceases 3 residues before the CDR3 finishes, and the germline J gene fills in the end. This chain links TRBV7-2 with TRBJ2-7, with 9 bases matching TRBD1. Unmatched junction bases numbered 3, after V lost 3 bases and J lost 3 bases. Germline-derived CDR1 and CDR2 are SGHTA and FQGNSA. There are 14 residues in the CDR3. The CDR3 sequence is CASSLRDRVYEQYF. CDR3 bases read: TGTGCCAGCAGCTTGAGGGACAGGGTCTACGAG.

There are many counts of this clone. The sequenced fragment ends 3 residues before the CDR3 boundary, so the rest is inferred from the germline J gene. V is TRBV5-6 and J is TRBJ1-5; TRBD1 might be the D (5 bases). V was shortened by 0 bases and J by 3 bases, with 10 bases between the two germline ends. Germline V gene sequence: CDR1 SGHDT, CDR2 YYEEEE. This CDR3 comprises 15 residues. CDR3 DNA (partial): TGTGCCAGCAGCTTGGAAGGGGCCCCCAATCAGCCC. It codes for CASSLEGAPNQP. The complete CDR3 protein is CASSLEGAPNQPQHF.